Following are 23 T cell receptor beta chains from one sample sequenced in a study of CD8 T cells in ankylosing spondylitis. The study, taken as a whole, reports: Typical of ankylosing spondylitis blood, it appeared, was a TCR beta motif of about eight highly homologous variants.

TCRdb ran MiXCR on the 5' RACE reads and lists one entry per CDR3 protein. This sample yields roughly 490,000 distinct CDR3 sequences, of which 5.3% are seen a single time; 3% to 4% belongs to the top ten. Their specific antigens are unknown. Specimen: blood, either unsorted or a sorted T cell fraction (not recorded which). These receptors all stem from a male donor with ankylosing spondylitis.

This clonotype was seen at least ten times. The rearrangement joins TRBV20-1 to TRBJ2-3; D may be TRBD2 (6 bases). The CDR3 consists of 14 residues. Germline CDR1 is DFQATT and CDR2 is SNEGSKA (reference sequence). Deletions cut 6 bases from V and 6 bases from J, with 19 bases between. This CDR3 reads CSADHWGVADTQYF. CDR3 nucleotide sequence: TGCAGTGCAGATCATTGGGGGGTTGCGGATACGCAGTATTTT.

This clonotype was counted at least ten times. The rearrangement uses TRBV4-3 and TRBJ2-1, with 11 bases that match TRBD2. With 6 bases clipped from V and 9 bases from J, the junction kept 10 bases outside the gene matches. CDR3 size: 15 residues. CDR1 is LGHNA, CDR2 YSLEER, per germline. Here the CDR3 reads CASREGSGRAGEQFF. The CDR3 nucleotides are TGCGCCAGCAGGGAGGGTAGCGGGAGGGCCGGTGAGCAGTTCTTC.

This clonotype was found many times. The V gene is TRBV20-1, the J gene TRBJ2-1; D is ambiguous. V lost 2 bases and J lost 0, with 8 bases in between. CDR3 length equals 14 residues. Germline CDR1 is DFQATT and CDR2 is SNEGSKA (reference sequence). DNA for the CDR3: TGCAGTGCTAGACCTTGGAACTCCTACAATGAGCAGTTCTTC. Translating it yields CSARPWNSYNEQFF.

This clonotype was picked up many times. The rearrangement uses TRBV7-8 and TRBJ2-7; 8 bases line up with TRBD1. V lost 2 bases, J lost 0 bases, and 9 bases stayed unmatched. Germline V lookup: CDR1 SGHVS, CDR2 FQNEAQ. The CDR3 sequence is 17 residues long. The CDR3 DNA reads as TGTGCCAGCAGCTTACCAGCCGGACAGGGTAGCTCCTACGAGCAGTACTTC. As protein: CASSLPAGQGSSYEQYF.

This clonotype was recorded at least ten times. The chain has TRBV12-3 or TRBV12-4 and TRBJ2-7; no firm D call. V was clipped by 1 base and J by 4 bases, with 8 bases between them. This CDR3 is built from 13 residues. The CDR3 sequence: CASSLGSGYEQYF. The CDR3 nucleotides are TGTGCCAGCAGTTTAGGCAGTGGATACGAGCAGTACTTC.

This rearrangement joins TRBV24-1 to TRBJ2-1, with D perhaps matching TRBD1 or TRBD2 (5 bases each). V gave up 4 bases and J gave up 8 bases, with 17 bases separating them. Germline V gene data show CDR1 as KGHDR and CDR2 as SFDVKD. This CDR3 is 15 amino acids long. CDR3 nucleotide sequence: TGTGCCACCAGTGACACCCGGGACGATAGCGATGAGCAGTTCTTC. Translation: CATSDTRDDSDEQFF.

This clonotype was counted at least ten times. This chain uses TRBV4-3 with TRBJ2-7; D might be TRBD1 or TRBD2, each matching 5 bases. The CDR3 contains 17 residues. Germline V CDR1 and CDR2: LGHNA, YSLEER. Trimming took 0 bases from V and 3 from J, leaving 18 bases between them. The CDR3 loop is CASSQERGRPTFYEQYF. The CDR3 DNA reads TGCGCCAGCAGCCAAGAGAGGGGCAGACCTACGTTCTACGAGCAGTACTTC.

The CDR3 DNA reads TGCAGTGCCCGATTAGCCGTAAGCTCCTACGAGCAGTACTTC. Protein sequence: CSARLAVSSYEQYF. The V and J genes are TRBV20-1 and TRBJ2-7; D is undetermined. CDR1 DFQATT and CDR2 SNEGSKA come from the germline V gene (reference sequence). V was pared by 6 bases and J by 0 bases, with 15 bases between. The CDR3 contains 14 residues.

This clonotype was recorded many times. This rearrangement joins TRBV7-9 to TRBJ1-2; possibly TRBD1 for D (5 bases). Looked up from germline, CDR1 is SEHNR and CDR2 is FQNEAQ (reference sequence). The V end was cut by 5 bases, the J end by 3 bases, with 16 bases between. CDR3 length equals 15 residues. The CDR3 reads CASSDTGRSYYGYTF. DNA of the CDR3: TGTGCCAGCAGCGATACGGGACGGTCTTACTATGGCTACACCTTC.

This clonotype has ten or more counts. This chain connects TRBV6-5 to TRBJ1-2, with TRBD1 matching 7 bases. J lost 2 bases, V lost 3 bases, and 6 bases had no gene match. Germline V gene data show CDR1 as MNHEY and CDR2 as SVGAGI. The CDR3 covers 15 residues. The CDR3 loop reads CASSYSRGRNYGYTF. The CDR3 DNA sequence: TGTGCCAGCAGTTATTCAAGGGGGCGCAACTATGGCTACACCTTC.

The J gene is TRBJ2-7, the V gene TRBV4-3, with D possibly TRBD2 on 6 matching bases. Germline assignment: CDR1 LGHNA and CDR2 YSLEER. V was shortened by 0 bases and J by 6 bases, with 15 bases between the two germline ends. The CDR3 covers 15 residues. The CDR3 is CASSQEGARGLEQYF. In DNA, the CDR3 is TGCGCCAGCAGCCAAGAGGGCGCAAGGGGACTCGAGCAGTACTTC.

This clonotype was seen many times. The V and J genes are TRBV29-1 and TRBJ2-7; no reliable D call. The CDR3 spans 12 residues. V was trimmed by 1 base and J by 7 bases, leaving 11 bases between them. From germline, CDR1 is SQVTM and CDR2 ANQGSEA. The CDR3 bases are TGCAGCGTTGAAGTGACGGCAAGGGAGCAGTACTTC. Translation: CSVEVTAREQYF.

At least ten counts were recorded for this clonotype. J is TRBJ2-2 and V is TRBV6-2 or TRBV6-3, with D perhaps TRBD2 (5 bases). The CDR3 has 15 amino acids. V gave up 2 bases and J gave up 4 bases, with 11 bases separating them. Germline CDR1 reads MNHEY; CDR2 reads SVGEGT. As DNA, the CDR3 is TGTGCCAGCAGTTACATCACTAGAGGCACCGGGGAGCTGTTTTTT. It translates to CASSYITRGTGELFF.

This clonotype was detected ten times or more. CDR3 region: CSAPSSANEKLFF. As DNA, the CDR3 is TGCAGTGCCCCGAGCTCGGCTAATGAAAAACTGTTTTTT. This sequence joins TRBV20-1 and TRBJ1-4; D is uncertain. Germline values: CDR1 DFQATT, CDR2 SNEGSKA (reference sequence). The V gene lost 6 bases and the J gene lost 3 bases, with 11 bases spanning the gap. The length of the CDR3 is 13 residues.

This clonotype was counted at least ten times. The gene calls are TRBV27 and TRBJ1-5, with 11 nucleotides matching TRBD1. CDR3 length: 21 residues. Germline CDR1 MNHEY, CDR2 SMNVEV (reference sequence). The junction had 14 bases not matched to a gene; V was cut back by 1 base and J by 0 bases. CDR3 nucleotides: TGTGCCAGCAGTTTATTTTCCCTGGGGACAGGGGGGGGCCATAGCAATCAGCCCCAGCATTTT. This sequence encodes CASSLFSLGTGGGHSNQPQHF.

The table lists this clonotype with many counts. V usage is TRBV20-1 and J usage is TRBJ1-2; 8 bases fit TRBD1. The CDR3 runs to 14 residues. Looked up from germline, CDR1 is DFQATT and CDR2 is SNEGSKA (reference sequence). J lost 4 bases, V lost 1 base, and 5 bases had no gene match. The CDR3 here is CSARARTGTYGYTF. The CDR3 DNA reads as TGCAGTGCTAGAGCGAGGACAGGGACCTATGGCTACACCTTC.

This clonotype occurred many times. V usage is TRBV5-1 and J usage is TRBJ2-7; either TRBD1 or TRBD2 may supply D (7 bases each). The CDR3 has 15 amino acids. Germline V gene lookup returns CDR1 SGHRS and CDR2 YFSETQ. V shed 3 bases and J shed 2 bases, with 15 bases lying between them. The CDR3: CASSSPGGATYEQYF. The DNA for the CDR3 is TGCGCCAGCAGCTCCCCAGGGGGGGCAACCTACGAGCAGTACTTC. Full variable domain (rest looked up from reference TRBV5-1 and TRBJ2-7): KAGVTQTPRYLIKTRGQQVTLSCSPISGHRSVSWYQQTPGQGLQFLFEYFSETQRNKGNFPGRFSGRQFSNSRSEMNVSTLELGDSALYLCASSSPGGATYEQYFGPGTRLTVT.

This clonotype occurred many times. The DNA for the CDR3 is TGCGCCAGCAGCGCCGCCGGGACAGCCCTTCTTAACACCGGGGAGCTGTTTTTT. Its protein product is CASSAAGTALLNTGELFF. This chain uses TRBV5-1 with TRBJ2-2; 7 bases agree with TRBD1. V gave up 4 bases and J gave up 2 bases; unmatched junction bases: 14. From germline, CDR1 is SGHRS and CDR2 YFSETQ. The CDR3 length is 18 residues.

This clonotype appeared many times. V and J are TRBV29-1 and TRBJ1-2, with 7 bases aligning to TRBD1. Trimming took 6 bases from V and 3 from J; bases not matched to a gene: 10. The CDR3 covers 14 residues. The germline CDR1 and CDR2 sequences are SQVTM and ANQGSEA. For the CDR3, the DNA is TGCAGCGTCTCCGTGGCAGGGGGTGACTATGGCTACACCTTC. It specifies CSVSVAGGDYGYTF.

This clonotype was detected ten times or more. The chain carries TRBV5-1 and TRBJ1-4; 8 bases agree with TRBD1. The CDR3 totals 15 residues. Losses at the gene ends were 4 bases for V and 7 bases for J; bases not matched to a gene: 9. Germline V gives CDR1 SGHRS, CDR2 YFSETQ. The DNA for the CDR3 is TGCGCCAGCAGCGAAGGACAGGGTTTCCCTGAAAAACTGTTTTTT. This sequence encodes CASSEGQGFPEKLFF.

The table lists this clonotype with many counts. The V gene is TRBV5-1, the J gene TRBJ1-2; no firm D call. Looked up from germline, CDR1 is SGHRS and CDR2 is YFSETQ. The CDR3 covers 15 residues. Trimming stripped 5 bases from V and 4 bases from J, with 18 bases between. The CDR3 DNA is TGCGCCAGCAGGAAAGAACCGTCGGTTATCTATGGCTACACCTTC. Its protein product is CASRKEPSVIYGYTF.

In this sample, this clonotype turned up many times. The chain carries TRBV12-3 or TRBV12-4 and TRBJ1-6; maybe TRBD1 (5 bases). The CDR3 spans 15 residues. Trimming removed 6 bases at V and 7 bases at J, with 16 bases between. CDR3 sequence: CASRFGTPGNSPLHF. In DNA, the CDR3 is TGTGCCAGCAGATTCGGGACTCCGGGGAATTCACCCCTCCACTTT.

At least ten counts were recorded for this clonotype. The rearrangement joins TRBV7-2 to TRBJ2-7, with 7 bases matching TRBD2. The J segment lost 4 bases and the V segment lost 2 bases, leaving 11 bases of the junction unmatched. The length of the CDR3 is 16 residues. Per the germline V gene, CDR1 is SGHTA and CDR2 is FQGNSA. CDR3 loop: CASSLSGVREGYEQYF. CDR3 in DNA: TGTGCCAGCAGCTTAAGCGGAGTAAGGGAGGGTTACGAGCAGTACTTC.